One sample yielded the 8 T cell receptor beta chains listed below, sequenced in a study of T cells in Graves' hyperthyroidism and ophthalmopathy. Amplification of TCR beta CDR3 regions used RNA as the template. An initial round of RT-PCR targeting the TCR CDR3 relied on the HTBI primer set. TCRdb analysed the multiplex PCR reads with MiXCR anew, one entry per CDR3 protein. The sample lists about half a million distinct CDR3 sequences, around 22% occurring once. Sequencing was performed on blood. Receptor source: a woman in her twenties or thirties with Graves' ophthalmopathy.

This clonotype was counted ten times or more. The chain employs TRBV29-1 and TRBJ1-1; no firm D call. The V and J ends lost 7 bases and 8 bases respectively, with 14 bases between them. CDR1 is SQVTM and CDR2 is ANQGSEA in the germline V gene. This CDR3 region has 11 residues. The CDR3 DNA is TGCAGCGCCACAATAACATACGAAGCTTTCTTT. Protein: CSATITYEAFF.

This clonotype was detected once. The J gene is TRBJ1-2, the V gene TRBV11-2; D not resolved. Germline V gene data show CDR1 as SGHAT and CDR2 as FQNNGV. V shed 1 base and J shed 3 bases, with 6 bases lying between them. CDR3 length equals 13 residues. CDR3: CASSLVGYYGYTF. The DNA for the CDR3 is TGTGCCAGCAGCTTAGTTGGGTACTATGGCTACACCTTC.

This clonotype has a handful of counts. The chain links TRBV28 to TRBJ2-7; perhaps TRBD2 as D (6 bases). Germline V gives CDR1 MDHEN, CDR2 SYDVKM. V lost 5 bases and J 6 bases, leaving 20 bases between the germline ends. CDR3 size: 15 residues. CDR3 sequence (DNA): TGTGCCAGCAGTGTGCAGGACTACCCCGTGGTCGAGCAGTACTTC. Protein sequence: CASSVQDYPVVEQYF.

CDR3 coding DNA: TGCGCCAGCAGACGCCGGACAGGGGTTGGTTCACCCCTCCACTTT. Its protein product is CASRRRTGVGSPLHF. The genes are TRBV5-1 and TRBJ1-6; 9 nucleotides align to TRBD1. The CDR3 is made up of 15 amino acids. J was trimmed by 9 bases and V by 5 bases; bases with no gene match: 9. Germline loops: CDR1 SGHRS, CDR2 YFSETQ.

This clonotype came up a few times. This CDR3 fails to terminate in the conserved phenylalanine or tryptophan, so it likely reflects a read error. The chain combines TRBV30 with TRBJ1-5; a possible D gene is TRBD1 (6 bases). Germline lookup yields CDR1 GTSNPN and CDR2 SVGIG (reference sequence). V was trimmed by 0 bases and J by 5 bases, leaving 14 bases between them. CDR3 length: 15 amino acids. DNA for the CDR3: TGTGCCTGGAGTGTACAGGGACTGGGGGATCAGCCCCAGCATTTG. Its translation: CAWSVQGLGDQPQHL.

The chain recombines TRBV15 with TRBJ2-4; 12 bases are shared with TRBD1. Trimming at V came to 4 bases and at J to 8 bases, leaving 6 bases not matched to a gene. In germline, CDR1 is LNHNV, CDR2 YYDKDF (reference sequence). The CDR3 totals 15 residues. In DNA form, the CDR3 reads TGTGCCACCAGCATGGGACAGGGGGCCCAAGACATTCAGTACTTC. Translating it yields CATSMGQGAQDIQYF. The full variable domain, with the rest looked up from reference TRBV15 and TRBJ2-4, is DAMVIQNPRYQVTQFGKPVTLSCSQTLNHNVMYWYQQKSSQAPKLLFHYYDKDFNNEADTPDNFQSRRPNTSFCFLDIRSPGLGDTAMYLCATSMGQGAQDIQYFGAGTRLSVL.

This clonotype was observed a few times. The CDR3 is CSAYGTAETYEQYF. CDR3 DNA: TGCAGTGCCTACGGGACAGCGGAAACCTACGAGCAGTACTTC. The chain couples TRBV20-1 to TRBJ2-7, with 7 bases lining up with TRBD1. This CDR3 is 14 amino acids long. In germline, CDR1 is DFQATT, CDR2 SNEGSKA (reference sequence). V gave up 6 bases and J gave up 2 bases; unmatched junction bases: 10.

This clonotype was detected many times. J is TRBJ2-7 and V is TRBV28; tentatively, D is TRBD2 (6 bases). Trimming shortened V by 6 bases and J by 2 bases, and 26 bases separated the two germline ends. The CDR3 length is 18 residues. The V gene's germline CDR1 is MDHEN and CDR2 SYDVKM. The CDR3 coding sequence is TGTGCCAGCAGCCCTCCTCGCGGGGCCAGGGCGGATCCCTACGAGCAGTACTTC. As protein: CASSPPRGARADPYEQYF.